This T cell receptor beta chain was captured by sequencing in a study of T cells in Graves' hyperthyroidism and ophthalmopathy. This clonotype was counted at least ten times. Its antigen is currently unknown. Regarding the study as a whole: Separation of ophthalmopathy from stable hyperthyroidism was achieved by a 13 V-J model.

Calling Graves' hyperthyroidism stable meant ophthalmopathy did not progress within 18 months. Exclusion of a patient resulted from uncontrolled infection, other autoimmune disease, pregnancy or lactation. Using RNA transcripts as the source, TCR beta CDR3 regions were amplified. HTBI primers were employed in a first-round RT-PCR of the TCR CDR3. TCRdb analysed the multiplex PCR reads with MiXCR anew, one entry per CDR3 protein. Seen here are some 420,000 distinct CDR3 sequences, 12% to 15% observed once, and the top ten hold 4% to 6.5%. The length of the CDR3 is 15 residues. V was pared by 5 bases and J by 9 bases, with 12 bases of the junction left unmatched. CDR1 SGHTA and CDR2 FQGTGA come from the germline V gene.

The J gene is TRBJ2-1, the V gene TRBV7-3; TRBD2 aligns across 8 bases. The receptor was isolated from a woman younger than 30 with Graves' hyperthyroidism. The material sequenced was blood. The CDR3 sequence is CASSATSAEGGEQFF. The CDR3 region has the DNA TGTGCCAGCAGCGCGACTAGCGCGGAGGGAGGTGAGCAGTTCTTC.